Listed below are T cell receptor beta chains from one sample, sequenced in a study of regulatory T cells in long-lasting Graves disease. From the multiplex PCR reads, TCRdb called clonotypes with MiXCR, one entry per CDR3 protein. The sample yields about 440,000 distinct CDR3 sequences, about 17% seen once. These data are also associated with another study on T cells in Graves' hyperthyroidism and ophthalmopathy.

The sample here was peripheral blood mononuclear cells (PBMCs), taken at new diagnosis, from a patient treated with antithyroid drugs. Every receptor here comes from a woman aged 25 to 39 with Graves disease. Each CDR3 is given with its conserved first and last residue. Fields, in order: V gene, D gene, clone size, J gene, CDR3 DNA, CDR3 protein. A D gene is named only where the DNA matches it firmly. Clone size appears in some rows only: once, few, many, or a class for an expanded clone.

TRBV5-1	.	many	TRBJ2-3	TGCGCCAGCAGCCCTTGGGGGAAAACTAGCACAGATACGCAGTATTTT	CASSPWGKTSTDTQYF
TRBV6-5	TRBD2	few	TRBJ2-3	TGTGCCAGCAGTTACTGGTCTAGCGGGAGATCAGATACGCAGTATTTT	CASSYWSSGRSDTQYF
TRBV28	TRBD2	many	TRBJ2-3	TGTGCCAGCAGTTTACGGGACTATGGTGATACGCAGTATTTT	CASSLRDYGDTQYF
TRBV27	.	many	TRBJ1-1	TGTGCCAGCGGCGGGGGAGGTGGCACTGAAGCTTTCTTT	CASGGGGGTEAFF
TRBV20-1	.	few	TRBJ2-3	TGCAGTGGCACCCTGGGGGATACGCAGTATTTT	CSGTLGDTQYF
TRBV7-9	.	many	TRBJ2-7	TGTGCCAGCAGCGTAAACGATCGGTTCTCCGAGCAGTACTTC	CASSVNDRFSEQYF
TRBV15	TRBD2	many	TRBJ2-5	TGTGCCACCAGCAGAGTCGGCGGGAGTGAGACCCAGTACTTC	CATSRVGGSETQYF
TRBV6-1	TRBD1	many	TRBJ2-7	TGTGCCAGCAGAAGTTACCCCGTTCGGACAGGCGTGTCCTACGAGCAGTACTTC	CASRSYPVRTGVSYEQYF
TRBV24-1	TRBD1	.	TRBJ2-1	TGTGCCACCAGTGGGGACAGCCTCAATGAGCAGTTCTTC	CATSGDSLNEQFF
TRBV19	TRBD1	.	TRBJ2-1	TGTGCCAGTAGTACCGAAACAGGGGATGAGCAGTTCTTC	CASSTETGDEQFF
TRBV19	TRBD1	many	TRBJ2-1	TGTGCCAGCAGAGGGACAGACAATGAGCAGTTCTTC	CASRGTDNEQFF
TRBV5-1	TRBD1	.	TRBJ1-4	TGCGCCAGCAGCCCGGGGACCGGGACAGGGCGTCACGGAAATGAAAAACTGTTTTTT	CASSPGTGTGRHGNEKLFF
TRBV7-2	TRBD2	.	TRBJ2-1	TGTGCCAGCAGCTTAGCTTCCGGGACTAGCGGGCTGAGCTCCTACAATGAGCAGTTCTTC	CASSLASGTSGLSSYNEQFF
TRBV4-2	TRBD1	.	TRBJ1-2	TGTGCCAGCAGCCAAGTTCAGAGACAGGGGAACTATGGCTACACCTTC	CASSQVQRQGNYGYTF
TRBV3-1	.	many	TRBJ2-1	TGTGCCAGCAGCCAAGAACTTCCCCTGGGGACGAACCTCAATGAGCAGTTCTTC	CASSQELPLGTNLNEQFF
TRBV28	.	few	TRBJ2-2	TGTGCCAGCAGTACCCTCCTTTACACCGGGGAGCTGTTTTTT	CASSTLLYTGELFF
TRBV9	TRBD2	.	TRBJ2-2	TGTGCCAGCAGCCCTACTAGCGGGAGGGCCTACGGGGAGCCGTTTTTT	CASSPTSGRAYGEPFF
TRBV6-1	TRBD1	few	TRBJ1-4	TGTGCCAGCAGTCGACAGGGGCTCACTAATGAAAAACTGTTTTTT	CASSRQGLTNEKLFF
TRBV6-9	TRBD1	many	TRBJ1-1	TGTGCCAGCAGTTACTCCCAGACAGGGGTGAACACTGAAGCTTTCTTT	CASSYSQTGVNTEAFF
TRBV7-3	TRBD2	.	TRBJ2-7	TGTGCCAGCGACCTAGCGGGAGGAACCTACGAGCAGTACTTC	CASDLAGGTYEQYF
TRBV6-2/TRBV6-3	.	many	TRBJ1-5	TGTGCCAGCAGTCCCGGACACGATCCTTTCAATCAGCCCCAGCATTTT	CASSPGHDPFNQPQHF
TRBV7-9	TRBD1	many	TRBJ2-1	TGTGCCAGCAGCTTAAGACTAGGACAGGGCGCCTACAATGAGCAGTTCTTC	CASSLRLGQGAYNEQFF
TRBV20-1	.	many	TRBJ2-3	TGCAGTGCTCGGGACCAATCAGTCGGTACGCAGTATTTT	CSARDQSVGTQYF
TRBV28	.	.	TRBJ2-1	TGTGCCAGCAGTTTTGAGGCCGAGCAGTTCTTC	CASSFEAEQFF
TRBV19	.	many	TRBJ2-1	TGTGCCAGTAGTATAGATATCGGGGGCTCCTACAATGAGCAGTTCTTC	CASSIDIGGSYNEQFF
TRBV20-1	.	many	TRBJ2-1	TGCAGTGCTAGAGGGGCCCCGGGGCAGTTCTTC	CSARGAPGQFF
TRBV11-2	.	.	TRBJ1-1	TGTGCCAGCCACAGGCGAAACACTGAAGCTTTCTTT	CASHRRNTEAFF
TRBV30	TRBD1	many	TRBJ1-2	TGTGCCTGGAGTGTACCACAGGGGGCAATTGGCTACACCTTC	CAWSVPQGAIGYTF
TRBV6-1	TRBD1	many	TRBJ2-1	TGTGCCAGCAGTCGGGACAGGGAATACAATGAGCAGTTCTTC	CASSRDREYNEQFF
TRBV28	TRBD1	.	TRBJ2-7	TGTGCCAGCAGTTCCGCCGGGACAGGGGGCCGAGAGTACGAGCAGTACTTC	CASSSAGTGGREYEQYF
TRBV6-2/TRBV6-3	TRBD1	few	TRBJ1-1	TGTGCCAGCAGTTACGGGACAGGGAGGGACACTGAAGCTTTCTTT	CASSYGTGRDTEAFF
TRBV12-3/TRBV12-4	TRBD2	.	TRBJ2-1	TGTGCCAGCAGTTTAACCTCCCCTCTAGCGGGAGGGTGCAATGAGCAGTTCTTC	CASSLTSPLAGGCNEQFF
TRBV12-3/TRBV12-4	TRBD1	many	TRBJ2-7	TGTGCCAGCAGAAGGGGGACAGGCAAGGTCTACGAGCAGTACTTC	CASRRGTGKVYEQYF
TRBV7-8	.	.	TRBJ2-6	TGTGCCAGCAGCTTAGTCAGTCGGGGAGCCGGGGCCAACGTCCTGACTTTC	CASSLVSRGAGANVLTF
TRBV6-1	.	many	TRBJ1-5	TGTGCCAGCAGTGAAAGAGCAGTTGGCCGGATTTATAGCAATCAGCCCCAGCATTTT	CASSERAVGRIYSNQPQHF
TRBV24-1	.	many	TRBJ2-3	TGTGCCACCAGTGATTTCGGTCCCCCCTCCTACACAGATACGCAGTATTTT	CATSDFGPPSYTDTQYF
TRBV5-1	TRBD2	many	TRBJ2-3	TGCGCCAGCAGCTTGGTACTAGCGGGAGCGGATACGCAGTATTTT	CASSLVLAGADTQYF
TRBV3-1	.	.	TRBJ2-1	TGTGCCAGCAGCCAAGATCTTCCCGGGATCAATGAGCAGTTCTTC	CASSQDLPGINEQFF
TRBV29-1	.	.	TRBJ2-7	TGCAGCGTCTGGTCCGGGATGTCCTACGAGCAGTACTTC	CSVWSGMSYEQYF
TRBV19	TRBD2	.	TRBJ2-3	TGTGCCAGTAGTGGGCCTAGCGGGGGCCCCACAGATACGCAGTATTTT	CASSGPSGGPTDTQYF
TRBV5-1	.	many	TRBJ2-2	TGCGCCAGCAGTCAGAGGGACGGCACCGGGGAGCTGTTTTTT	CASSQRDGTGELFF
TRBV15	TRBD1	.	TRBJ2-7	TGTGCCACGAAAAAATGCCGGGACAGGGCCCACGAGCAGTACTTC	CATKKCRDRAHEQYF
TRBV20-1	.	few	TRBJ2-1	TGCAGTGCTAGAGATCGCCGGAATGAGCAGTTCTTC	CSARDRRNEQFF
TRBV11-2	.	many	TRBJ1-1	TGTGCCAGCAGCGTAGCAGAGGGGTGGAGCACTGAAGCTTTCTTT	CASSVAEGWSTEAFF
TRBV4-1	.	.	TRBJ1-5	TGCGCCAGCACGGACAGTCATAGCAATCAGCCCCAGCATTTT	CASTDSHSNQPQHF
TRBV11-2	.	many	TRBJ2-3	TGTGCCAGCAGCCGTCAACAGGGCTGGGAGACAGATACGCAGTATTTT	CASSRQQGWETDTQYF
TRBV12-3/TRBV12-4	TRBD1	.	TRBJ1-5	TGTGCCAGCACGCGGGACAGTCAACAGCCCCAGCATTTT	CASTRDSQQPQHF
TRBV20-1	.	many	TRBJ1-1	TGCAGTGCTTCCCGGGACTACTATGAAGCTTTCTTT	CSASRDYYEAFF
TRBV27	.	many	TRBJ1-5	TGTGCCACCGGACCGAACCGGGAGCCCCAGCATTTT	CATGPNREPQHF
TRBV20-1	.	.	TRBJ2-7	TGCAGTGCTAGTAAGAGGGGGTACCGGAACGAGCAGTACTTC	CSASKRGYRNEQYF
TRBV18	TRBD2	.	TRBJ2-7	TGTGCCAGCTCTCCCCGGACTAGCGGGAGCAATGAGCAGTACTTC	CASSPRTSGSNEQYF
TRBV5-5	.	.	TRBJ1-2	TGTGCCAGCAGCTTGTCTTTAGGAGTTAATGGCTACACCTTC	CASSLSLGVNGYTF
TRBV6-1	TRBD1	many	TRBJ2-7	TGTGCCAGCAGAATACGGACAGGATACGAGCAGTACTTC	CASRIRTGYEQYF
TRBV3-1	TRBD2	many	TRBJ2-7	TGTGCCAGCAGCCAAGAGGGGGGGTCGTACGAGCAGTACTTC	CASSQEGGSYEQYF
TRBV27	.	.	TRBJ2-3	TGTGCCAGCAGGCAGAGCACAGATGCGCAGTATTTT	CASRQSTDAQYF
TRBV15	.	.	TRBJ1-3	TGTGCCACCAGCAGAGATCAGGGAGACACCATATATTTT	CATSRDQGDTIYF